This T cell receptor (beta chain) was sequenced during a study of cytomegalovirus exposure and HLA in healthy donors. V lost 5 bases to trimming and J lost 4 bases, with 15 bases between them. Germline V lookup: CDR1 MNHNY, CDR2 SVGAGI (reference sequence). This CDR3 comprises 15 residues. Amplification used 60 Vbeta primers and 13 Jbeta primers. Data came from immunoSEQ multiplex PCR; TCRdb stores just in-frame clones and leaves some out. The data hold about 130,000 clones, with about two thirds observed a single time. Material for sequencing was PBMCs. V and J are TRBV6-6 and TRBJ1-5; D gene unclear. The receptor's source is a man aged 50-59 years in good health and CMV-seropositive. The CDR3 DNA is TGTGCCAGCAGTGTAAGGCAATTGCGGAATCAGCCCCAGCATTTT. As protein: CASSVRQLRNQPQHF.